This TCR beta chain was captured by sequencing in a study of spatial heterogeneity in lung cancer (dated by TCRdb to about 2019). For the study in its entirety: Beta-chain transcripts were consistently detected in greater numbers than alpha-chain transcripts, which likely reflected higher beta-chain transcript abundance. In the raw uncorrected reads, each unique combination of TCR and UMI appeared on average more than ten times. TCR alpha and beta repertoires were quantitatively compared across multiple tumor regions, matched nontumor lung and blood in non-small cell lung cancer. Nonsynonymous mutation counts, determined by whole-exome sequencing of tumor tissue, were related to TCR repertoire features. Both alpha and beta chains were TCR-sequenced in samples taken at surgery, namely 220 tumor regions, around 61 matched nontumor lung samples and 50 to 60 PBMC samples.

This clonotype occurred a few times. Its antigen is unknown. One base away there is no much larger clone; base qualities are not given. The method was 5' RACE. Sequencing relied on a NextSeq 500. To allow correction of PCR and sequencing errors, the TCR library protocol tagged every TCR cDNA molecule with a unique molecular identifier. The study's own analysis went as follows. Decombinator tools were used for TCR identification, UMI-based error correction and CDR3 extraction. Expanded TCRs were defined as those above a frequency of 2 per 1,000, corresponding to the top 1% of the tumor frequency distribution. Renyi diversity was computed with the R vegan package after each repertoire had been subsampled 100 times to 5,000 TCRs. To build CDR3 similarity networks, amino acid triplet string-kernel similarity was used, and CDR3s were connected when their pairwise similarity was above 0.82. Clones were called with MiXCR by TCRdb after fastp trimmed the public reads at Q25, and only in-frame beta chains were retained. Each CDR3 protein gets just one entry, which takes the most common genes and DNA from the rows behind it. The V and J calls follow TCRdb's processing rather than the paper's. The table for this sample lists some 50,000 distinct CDR3 sequences; about 11% of them were counted only once. Around 42% of the sample is held by the ten biggest clonotypes.

The investigation overall reported the following: Ubiquitous expanded tumor TCRs showed up in blood more often at tumor resection than at routine follow-up. Confirming at a functional level the hypothesis that regional TCRs recognize regional mutations was considered to require additional single-cell paired TCR alpha and beta sequencing.

The germline V gene encodes CDR1 SEHNR and CDR2 FQNEAQ (reference sequence). The CDR3 starts with the cysteine, ends with the phenylalanine, and has 16 residues. Only CDR3 DNA remains: 48 bases, in frame from the first base. V lost 1 base and J lost 3 bases; the stretch between them is 13 bases long. The sample's time point label, in plain terms: sample taken at primary tumor resection. For TCR sequencing, whole RNA was extracted from tumor and nontumor lung tissue, or from cryopreserved PBMC samples, and no cell sorting was done. Samples were obtained from 70 to 85 patients with early-stage, untreated non-small cell lung cancer from the lung TRACERx cohort. Only patients with enough RNA available from two or more tumor regions were chosen for TCR sequencing.

The sequence was obtained from a female donor with early-stage non-small cell lung cancer. The rearrangement joined TRBV7-9 to TRBJ2-1; the D segment could be TRBD1, given 6 matching bases. The sequences come from PBMCs, collected at surgery. The DNA sequence is given as TGTGCCAGCAGCTTAGAGAGGGGGTCCCTCTACAATGAGCAGTTCTTC. This yields the protein CASSLERGSLYNEQFF.